This TCR beta chain was sequenced in a study of shared clonotypes between healthy human individuals. Regarding this clone: What it binds is unknown.

Positively selected for CCR7, the CD45RO-negative cells used as naive CD8 cells excluded terminally differentiated effector memory CD45RA+ cells. Findings of the study overall: Unshared clonotypes carried lower generation probabilities than those common to all four donors. Sequencing of the sorted subsets was shown by rarefaction to be incomplete despite large depth.

Sequencing was performed with immunoSEQ multiplex PCR; in TCRdb, only in-frame clones are kept and a portion is missing. Of some 800,000 clones listed, nearly 95% were seen once; the top ten hold nearly 25%. The CDR3 runs to 13 residues. After removal of 6 bases from V and 6 bases from J, the junction contained 5 bases not matched to a gene. Germline CDR1 MDHEN, CDR2 SYDVKM. The rearrangement uses TRBV28 and TRBJ2-3; 8 bases agree with TRBD1. The sample comprised naive CD8+ T cells sorted from blood. The clonotype comes from a man aged 25-40 years in good health. CDR3 sequence (DNA): TGTGCCAGCAGACGGACAGGGTTTGATACGCAGTATTTT. Its protein product is CASRRTGFDTQYF.